The entry that follows covers one TCR beta chain sequence. TCRdb reprocessed the RT-PCR reads with MiXCR, giving one entry per CDR3 protein. This sample has around 700,000 distinct CDR3 sequences, with 14% found just once. The CDR3 is 16 residues long. Germline CDR1 and CDR2: MNHEY and SMNVEV (reference sequence). V lost 5 bases, J lost 0 bases, and 17 bases lay in between. The chain uses TRBV27 and TRBJ2-7, with D tentatively TRBD2 (5 bases). The specimen was memory CD4+ T cells from blood. The receptor comes from a female donor in good health, serving as a healthy control. In DNA, the CDR3 is TGTGCCAGCAGTCCAGGCCGGACTGTCTCCTCCTACGAGCAGTACTTC. It translates to CASSPGRTVSSYEQYF.